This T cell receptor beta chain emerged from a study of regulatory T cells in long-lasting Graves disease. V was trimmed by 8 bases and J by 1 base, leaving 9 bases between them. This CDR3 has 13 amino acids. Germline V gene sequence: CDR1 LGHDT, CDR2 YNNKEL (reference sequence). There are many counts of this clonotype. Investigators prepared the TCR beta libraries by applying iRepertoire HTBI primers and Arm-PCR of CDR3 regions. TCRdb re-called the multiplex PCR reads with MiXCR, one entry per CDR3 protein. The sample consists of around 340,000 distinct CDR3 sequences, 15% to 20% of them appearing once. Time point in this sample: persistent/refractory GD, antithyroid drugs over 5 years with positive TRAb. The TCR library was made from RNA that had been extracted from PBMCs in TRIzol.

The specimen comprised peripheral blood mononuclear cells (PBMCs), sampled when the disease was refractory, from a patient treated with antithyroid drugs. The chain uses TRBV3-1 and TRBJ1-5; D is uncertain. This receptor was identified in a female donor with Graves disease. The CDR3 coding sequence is TGTGCCAGCTCCCCGAAAAGCAATCAGCCCCAGCATTTT. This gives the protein CASSPKSNQPQHF.